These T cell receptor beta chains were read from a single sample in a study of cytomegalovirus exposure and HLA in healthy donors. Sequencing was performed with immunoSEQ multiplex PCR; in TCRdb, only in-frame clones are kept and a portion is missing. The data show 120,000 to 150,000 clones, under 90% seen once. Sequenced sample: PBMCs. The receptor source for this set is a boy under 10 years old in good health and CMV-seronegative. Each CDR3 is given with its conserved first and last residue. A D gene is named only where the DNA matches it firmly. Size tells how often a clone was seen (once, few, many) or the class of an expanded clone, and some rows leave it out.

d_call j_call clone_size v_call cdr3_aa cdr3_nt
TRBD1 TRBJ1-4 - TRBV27 CASSLGQGYEEKLFF TGTGCCAGCAGTTTGGGACAGGGGTACGAGGAAAAACTGTTTTTT
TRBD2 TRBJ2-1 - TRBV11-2 CASSLNPGLAGVVGEQFF TGTGCCAGCAGCTTGAACCCGGGACTAGCGGGAGTAGTGGGTGAGCAGTTCTTC
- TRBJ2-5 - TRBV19 CASSTRVRGTQYF TGTGCCAGTAGTACCAGGGTGCGGGGGACCCAGTACTTC
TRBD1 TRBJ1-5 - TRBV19 CASRSQGGTADQPQHF TGTGCCAGTAGGTCGCAGGGGGGAACCGCCGATCAGCCCCAGCATTTT
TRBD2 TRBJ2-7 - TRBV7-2 CASSFRAGVREQYF TGTGCCAGCAGCTTTAGGGCGGGAGTCCGCGAGCAGTACTTC
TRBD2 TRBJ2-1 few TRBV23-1 CASSSKTSGNSFDEQFF TGCGCCAGCAGTTCGAAGACTAGCGGGAATTCCTTCGATGAGCAGTTCTTC
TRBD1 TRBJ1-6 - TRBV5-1 CASSLGGQGHHNSPLHF TGCGCCAGCAGCTTGGGGGGACAGGGACATCATAATTCACCCCTCCACTTT
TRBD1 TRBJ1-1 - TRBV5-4 CASSLDRGGEAFF TGTGCCAGCAGCTTGGACAGGGGTGGCGAAGCTTTCTTT
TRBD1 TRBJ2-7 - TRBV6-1 CASSPGQGRYEQYF TGTGCCAGCAGTCCGGGACAGGGACGATACGAGCAGTACTTC
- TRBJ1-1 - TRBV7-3 CAKGSNTEAFF TGTGCCAAGGGGTCGAACACTGAAGCTTTCTTT
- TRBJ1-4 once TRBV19 CASSPTGINEKLFF TGTGCCAGTAGCCCCACAGGGATCAATGAAAAACTGTTTTTT
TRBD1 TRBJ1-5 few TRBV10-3 CAISSSGTGDNQPQHF TGTGCCATCAGTTCTTCCGGGACAGGGGATAATCAGCCCCAGCATTTT
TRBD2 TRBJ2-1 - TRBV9 CASSVRGEGAGVNRDEQFF TGTGCCAGCAGCGTCCGAGGGGAAGGAGCGGGAGTAAATAGGGATGAGCAGTTCTTC
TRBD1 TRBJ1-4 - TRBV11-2 CASSLNAGGTNEKLFF TGTGCCAGCAGCTTAAACGCAGGGGGCACTAATGAAAAACTGTTTTTT
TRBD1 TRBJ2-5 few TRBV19 CASSIGQGAETQYF TGTGCCAGTAGTATAGGACAGGGGGCGGAGACCCAGTACTTC
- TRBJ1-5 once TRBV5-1 CASSFPRVPQPQHF TGCGCCAGCAGTTTCCCCAGGGTCCCCCAGCCCCAGCATTTT
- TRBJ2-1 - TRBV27 CASSFLPTGSSYNEQFF TGTGCCAGCAGTTTCCTCCCCACTGGGAGCTCCTACAATGAGCAGTTCTTC
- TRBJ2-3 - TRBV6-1 CASSFNSDTQYF TGTGCCAGCAGTTTCAACAGCGATACGCAGTATTTT
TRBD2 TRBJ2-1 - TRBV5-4 CASSFPSGMNNEQFF TGTGCCAGCAGCTTTCCTAGCGGGATGAACAATGAGCAGTTCTTC
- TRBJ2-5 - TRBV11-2 CASSPARGGQETQYF TGTGCCAGCAGCCCCGCTCGGGGTGGGCAAGAGACCCAGTACTTC
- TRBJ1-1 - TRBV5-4 CASSTPGGTEAFF TGTGCCAGCAGCACCCCGGGGGGCACTGAAGCTTTCTTT
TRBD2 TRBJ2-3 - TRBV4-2 CASSQERGREVTDTQYF TGTGCCAGCAGCCAAGAACGTGGCCGGGAGGTCACAGATACGCAGTATTTT
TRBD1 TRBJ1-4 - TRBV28 CASSLYTGGAATNEKLFF TGTGCCAGCAGTTTATACACAGGGGGCGCGGCAACTAATGAAAAACTGTTTTTT
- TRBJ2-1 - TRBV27 CASSSRVYNEQFF TGTGCCAGCAGTTCCCGGGTCTACAATGAGCAGTTCTTC
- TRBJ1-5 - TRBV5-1 CASSLLPERATHTNQPQHF TGCGCCAGCAGCTTGCTGCCCGAGAGGGCCACCCACACCAATCAGCCCCAGCATTTT
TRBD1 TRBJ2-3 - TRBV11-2 CASSSRQGWSTDTQYF TGTGCCAGCAGCTCCCGACAGGGATGGAGCACAGATACGCAGTATTTT
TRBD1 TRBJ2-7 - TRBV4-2 CASSLAGTGTYEQYF TGTGCCAGCAGCCTGGCCGGGACAGGGACCTACGAGCAGTACTTC
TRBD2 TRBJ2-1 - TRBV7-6 CASSFPLAGATYNEQFF TGTGCCAGCAGCTTTCCCCTAGCGGGAGCAACCTACAATGAGCAGTTCTTC
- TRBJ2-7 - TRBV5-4 CASSLDTTYEQYF TGTGCCAGCAGCTTAGACACCACCTACGAGCAGTACTTC
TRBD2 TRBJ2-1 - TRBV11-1 CASSYLGREQFF TGTGCCAGCAGCTACCTCGGGAGGGAGCAGTTCTTC